This T cell receptor beta chain was identified in a study of blood T cell repertoires in COVID-19 (dated by TCRdb to about 2020). The study in broad terms: Collaborator samples came from the United States, Italy and Spain and covered acute and convalescent phases of COVID-19. HLA class I and class II types, where available, came from metadata supplied by the sample provider rather than from assay-based typing. The prospective study material was composed of cDNA or gDNA derived from T cells, B-cell-depleted T cells, or PBMCs. The repertoires were released in a freely available public database intended as a resource for research on the immune response to SARS-CoV-2. The samples were drawn from two sources: the first 160 participants of the ongoing ImmuneRACE study, and 1,000 to 1,500 subjects contributed by 6 global collaborators. A de-identified subject ID, COVID-19 status, age in years and sex were almost always included in the sample metadata. The dataset comprised deeply sampled blood TCRbeta repertoires from subjects exposed to, actively infected with, or recovered from COVID-19. Points the paper makes about the study in general: Clinical and demographic metadata were provided uncurated, with the amount varying by source and participant.

Trimmed from V: 4 bases; trimmed from J: 8 bases; junction bases lacking a gene match: 14. The germline V gene supplies CDR1 SGHTA and CDR2 FQGNSA. The CDR3 sequence holds 16 residues, the cysteine and phenylalanine included. The kept DNA is CDR3 alone, 48 bases in frame from the first base. Whole blood was collected in K2EDTA tubes by collaborating institutions according to the institutions' own protocols. For TCRbeta analysis, collaborators shipped samples in one of three forms: frozen whole blood, isolated PBMCs, or DNA extracted from either of those sample types. The table lists this clone with a count of one. The target of this receptor is not known. Within one base of it there is no much larger clone, and no base qualities were kept. The immunoSEQ Assay, a bias-controlled multiplex PCR, was used to amplify TCRbeta CDR3 regions from genomic DNA. The authors processed their data as follows. The number of nucleated cells in each sample was estimated from the amplification of reference gene primers within the assay. To quantify the absolute abundance of each unique TCRbeta CDR3 rearrangement, sequence reads were collapsed and filtered. For each sample, productive Simpson clonality was calculated as the square root of Simpson's diversity index across productive rearrangements. TCRdb's version of the immuneACCESS table is confined to in-frame rearrangements and falls short of the full clone set. An unresolved V gene accounts for under half of the shortfall where checked; the remainder is of unknown origin. D and trimming come from the DNA, and the V and J calls and clone size come from that table. Across this sample there are fewer than 250,000 clones, with about nine tenths seen only once. The top ten clonotypes cover 2.7% of the sample.

In this chain, TRBV7-2 is recombined with TRBJ2-5; 9 bases in the junction line up with TRBD2. This TCR was recovered from a woman aged 55-75 years with acute or convalescent COVID-19. The sequenced material came from peripheral blood. The CDR3: CASSSFASGAQNTQYF. The DNA reads TGTGCCAGCAGCTCGTTTGCTAGCGGGGCCCAGAATACCCAGTACTTC.